The sequence of this T cell receptor beta chain was determined in a study of identical twins. Study observations and caveats: Out-of-frame sharing of TCR alpha in monozygotic twins was underestimated by models. Beta out-of-frame sequences showed weaker excess sharing between twins.

Every sampled donor was Caucasian and healthy. This CDR3 contains 14 residues. Germline CDR1 DFQATT, CDR2 SNEGSKA (reference sequence). Deletions cut 3 bases from V and 2 bases from J, with 13 bases between. cDNA carried unique molecular identifiers, and a universal primer site was added by template switching. TCRdb ran MiXCR on the 5' RACE reads and lists one entry per CDR3 protein. The data show 400,000 to 500,000 distinct CDR3 sequences, more than 13% seen once. Details on this clonotype: Its antigen is as yet unknown.

The sample was also linked to a second study, of yellow fever vaccine responses in identical twins.

V usage is TRBV20-1 and J usage is TRBJ1-2; D remains ambiguous. The clonotype was recovered from a woman aged 18-29 years in good health. What was sequenced was CD4+ T cells sorted from blood. The DNA of the CDR3 is TGCAGTGCTAGGGACGGTCAGCTAAACTATGGCTACACCTTC. The encoded protein is CSARDGQLNYGYTF.